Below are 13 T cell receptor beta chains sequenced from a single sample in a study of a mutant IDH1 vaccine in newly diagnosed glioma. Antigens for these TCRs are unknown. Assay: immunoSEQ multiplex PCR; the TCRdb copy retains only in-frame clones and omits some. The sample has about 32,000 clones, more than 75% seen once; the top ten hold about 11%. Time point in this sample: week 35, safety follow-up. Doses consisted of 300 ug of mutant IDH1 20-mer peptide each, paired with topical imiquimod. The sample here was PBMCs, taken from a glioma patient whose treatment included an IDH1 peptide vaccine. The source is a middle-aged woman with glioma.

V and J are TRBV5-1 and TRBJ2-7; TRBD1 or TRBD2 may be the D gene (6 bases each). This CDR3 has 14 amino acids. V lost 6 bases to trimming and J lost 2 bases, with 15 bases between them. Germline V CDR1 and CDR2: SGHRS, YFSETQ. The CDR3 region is CASTPRGPTYEQYF. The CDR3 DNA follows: TGCGCCAGCACCCCCCGGGGGCCGACCTACGAGCAGTACTTC.

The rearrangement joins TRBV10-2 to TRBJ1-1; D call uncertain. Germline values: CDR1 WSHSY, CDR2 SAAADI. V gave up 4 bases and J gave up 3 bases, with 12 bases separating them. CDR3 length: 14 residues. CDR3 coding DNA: TGCGCCAGCAGTGGTACGGTTTGGGACACTGAAGCTTTCTTT. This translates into CASSGTVWDTEAFF.

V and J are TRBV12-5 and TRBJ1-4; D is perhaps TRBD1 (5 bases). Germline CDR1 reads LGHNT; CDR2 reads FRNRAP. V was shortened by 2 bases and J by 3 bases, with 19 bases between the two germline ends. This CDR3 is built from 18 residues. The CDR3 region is CASGLIKGPRLSNEKLFF. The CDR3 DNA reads TGTGCTAGTGGTTTGATCAAGGGACCTCGCCTTTCTAATGAAAAACTGTTTTTT. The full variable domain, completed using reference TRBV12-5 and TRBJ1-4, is DARVTQTPRHKVTEMGQEVTMRCQPILGHNTVFWYRQTMMQGLELLAYFRNRAPLDDSGMPKDRFSAEMPDATLATLKIQPSEPRDSAVYFCASGLIKGPRLSNEKLFFGSGTQLSVL.

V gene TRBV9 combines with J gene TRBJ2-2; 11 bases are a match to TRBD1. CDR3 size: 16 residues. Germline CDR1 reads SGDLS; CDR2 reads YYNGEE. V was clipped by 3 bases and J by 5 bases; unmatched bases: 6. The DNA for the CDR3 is TGTGCCAGCAGCGCATTGGACAGGGGGCTAACCGGGGAGCTGTTTTTT. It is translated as CASSALDRGLTGELFF.

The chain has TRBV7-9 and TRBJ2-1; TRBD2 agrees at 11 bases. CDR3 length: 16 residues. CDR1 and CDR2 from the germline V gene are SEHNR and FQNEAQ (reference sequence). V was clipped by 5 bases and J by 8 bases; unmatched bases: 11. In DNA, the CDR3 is TGTGCCAGCAGCCCGAGACTAGCGGGGTTATCCCATGAGCAGTTCTTC. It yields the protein CASSPRLAGLSHEQFF.

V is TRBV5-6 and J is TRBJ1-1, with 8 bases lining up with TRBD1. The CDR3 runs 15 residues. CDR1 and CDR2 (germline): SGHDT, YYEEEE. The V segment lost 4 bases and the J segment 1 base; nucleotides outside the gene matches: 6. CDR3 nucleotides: TGTGCCAGCAGCCTAATAGGGACAGGGAACACTGAAGCTTTCTTT. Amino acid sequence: CASSLIGTGNTEAFF.

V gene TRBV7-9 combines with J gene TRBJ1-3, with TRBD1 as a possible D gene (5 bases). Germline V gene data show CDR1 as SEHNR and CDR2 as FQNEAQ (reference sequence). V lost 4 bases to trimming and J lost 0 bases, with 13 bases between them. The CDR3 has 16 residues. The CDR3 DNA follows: TGTGCCAGCAGCTCGGACATGACCCACTCTGGAAACACCATATATTTT. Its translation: CASSSDMTHSGNTIYF. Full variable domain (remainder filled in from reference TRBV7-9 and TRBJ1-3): DTGVSQNPRHKITKRGQNVTFRCDPISEHNRLYWYRQTLGQGPEFLTYFQNEAQLEKSRLLSDRFSAERPKGSFSTLEIQRTEQGDSAMYLCASSSDMTHSGNTIYFGEGSWLTVV.

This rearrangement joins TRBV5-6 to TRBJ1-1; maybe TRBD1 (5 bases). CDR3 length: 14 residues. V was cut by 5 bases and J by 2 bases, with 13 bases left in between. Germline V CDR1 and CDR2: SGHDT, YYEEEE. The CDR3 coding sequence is TGTGCCAGCAGTTTTTCACAGGAAAACACTGAAGCTTTCTTT. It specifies CASSFSQENTEAFF.

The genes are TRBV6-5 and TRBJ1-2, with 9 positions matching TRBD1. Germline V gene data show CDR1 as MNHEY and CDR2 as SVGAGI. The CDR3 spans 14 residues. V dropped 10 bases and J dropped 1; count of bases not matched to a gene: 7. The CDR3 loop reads CATLSGQGNYGYTF. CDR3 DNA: TGTGCCACCCTATCGGGACAGGGTAACTATGGCTACACCTTC.

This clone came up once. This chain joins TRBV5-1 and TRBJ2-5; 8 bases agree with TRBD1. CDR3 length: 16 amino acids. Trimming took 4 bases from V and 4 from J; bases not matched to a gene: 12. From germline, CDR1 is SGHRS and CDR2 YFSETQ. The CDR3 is CASSPLSQGVGETQYF. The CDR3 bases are TGCGCCAGCAGCCCTCTCTCACAGGGGGTAGGAGAGACCCAGTACTTC.

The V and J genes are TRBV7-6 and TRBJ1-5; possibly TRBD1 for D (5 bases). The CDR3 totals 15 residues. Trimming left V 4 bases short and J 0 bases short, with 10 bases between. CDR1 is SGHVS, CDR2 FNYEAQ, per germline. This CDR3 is CASSSGHYSNQPQHF. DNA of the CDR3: TGTGCCAGCAGCTCAGGGCATTATAGCAATCAGCCCCAGCATTTT.

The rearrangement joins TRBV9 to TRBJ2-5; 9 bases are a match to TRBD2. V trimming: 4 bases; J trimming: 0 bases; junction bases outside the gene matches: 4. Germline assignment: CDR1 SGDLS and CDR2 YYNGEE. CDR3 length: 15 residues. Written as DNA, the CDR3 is TGTGCCAGCAGCTTTAGCGGGGGCAACCAAGAGACCCAGTACTTC. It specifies CASSFSGGNQETQYF.

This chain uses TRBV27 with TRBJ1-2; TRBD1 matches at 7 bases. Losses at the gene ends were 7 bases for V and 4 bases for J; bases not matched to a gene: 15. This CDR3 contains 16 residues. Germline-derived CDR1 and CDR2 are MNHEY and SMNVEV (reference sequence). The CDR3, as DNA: TGTGCCAGCACACCCGCCCCGAGAGGGGGCATCTATGGCTACACCTTC. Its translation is CASTPAPRGGIYGYTF.